This is a list of T cell receptor beta chains from one sample in a study of blood T cell repertoires in COVID-19. Sequencing was performed with immunoSEQ multiplex PCR; in TCRdb, only in-frame clones are kept and a portion is missing. This repertoire shows 60,000 to 90,000 clones, around nine tenths found once; its top ten account for about 0.83%. The material sequenced was peripheral blood. The receptors here all came from a woman older than 75 with acute or convalescent COVID-19. The CDR3 runs from the conserved cysteine through the conserved F or W. D genes are given only for firm matches. Not all rows give a size; the values are once, few, many and, for expanded clones, a class.

J,V,D,size,DNA,CDR3
TRBJ1-4,TRBV18,TRBD1,-,TGTGCCAGCTCCGGCGGGACAGGGGGCGAAAAACTGTTTTTT,CASSGGTGGEKLFF
TRBJ2-1,TRBV7-2,TRBD1,-,TGTGCCAGCAGCGTAGCCGGGACAGCTACCAATGAGCAGTTCTTC,CASSVAGTATNEQFF
TRBJ1-5,TRBV19,TRBD1,-,TGTGCCACATCGGACAGGAGCAATCAGCCCCAGCATTTT,CATSDRSNQPQHF
TRBJ2-1,TRBV18,-,-,TGTGCCAGCTCACCCGGACAAGGACCCTACAATGAGCAGTTCTTC,CASSPGQGPYNEQFF
TRBJ1-1,TRBV25-1,-,-,TGTGCCAGCATTAAAGGACAGTTTGAAGCTTTCTTT,CASIKGQFEAFF
TRBJ1-1,TRBV5-4,-,-,TGTGCCAGCAGCTTGGAACCTGACAGGTATAACACTGAAGCTTTCTTT,CASSLEPDRYNTEAFF
TRBJ2-5,TRBV5-1,TRBD2,-,TGCGCCAGCAGCGGGACTAGCGGGTACGGAGAGACCCAGTACTTC,CASSGTSGYGETQYF
TRBJ2-3,TRBV28,-,-,TGTGCCAGCAGTTTAGAGGGGGTGAAGACAGATACGCAGTATTTT,CASSLEGVKTDTQYF
TRBJ1-1,TRBV28,-,-,TGTGCCACCAACAGGGTGGCCATGAACACTGAAGCTTTCTTT,CATNRVAMNTEAFF
TRBJ2-6,TRBV6-5,-,-,TGTGCCAGCAGCTTAGACAACTCTGGGGCCAACGTCCTGACTTTC,CASSLDNSGANVLTF
TRBJ1-1,TRBV6-1,-,-,TGTGCCAGCAGTGATCACGGGAACACTGAAGCTTTCTTT,CASSDHGNTEAFF
TRBJ1-3,TRBV10-3,TRBD1,-,TGTGCCATCAGTGGGACAGGCTCTTTCTCTGGAAACACCATATATTTT,CAISGTGSFSGNTIYF
TRBJ2-2,TRBV6-5,-,-,TGTGCCAGCAGGTTAACACAGACGACAACCGGGGAGCTGTTTTTT,CASRLTQTTTGELFF
TRBJ1-1,TRBV6-1,-,-,TGTGCCAGCAGTGAGATGGAACGGGGTTCAGCTTTCTTT,CASSEMERGSAFF
TRBJ2-3,TRBV5-6,TRBD2,-,TGTGCCAGCAGGCTTACTAGCGCCAGCACAGATACGCAGTATTTT,CASRLTSASTDTQYF
TRBJ2-7,TRBV2,-,-,TGTGCCAGCATGCGGGACCCGTCCTACGAGCAGTACTTC,CASMRDPSYEQYF
TRBJ1-6,TRBV7-9,TRBD1,few,TGTGCCAGCAGCTTAGGCAGGGGGCCTTCACCCCTCCACTTT,CASSLGRGPSPLHF
TRBJ1-2,TRBV4-1,-,-,TGCGCCAGCAGCCAAGAGGGCAGGGATAACTATGGCTACACCTTC,CASSQEGRDNYGYTF
TRBJ1-2,TRBV3-1/TRBV3-2,-,-,TGTGCCAGCAGCCAAGGTGGCGGCCCCAACTATGGCTACACCTTC,CASSQGGGPNYGYTF
TRBJ1-1,TRBV5-4,-,-,TGTGCCAGCAGCTTGAAGACAGGGAACACTGAAGCTTTCTTT,CASSLKTGNTEAFF
TRBJ2-1,TRBV5-6,-,few,TGTGCCAGCAGCTTGGATGGCGGGGCTTTCTACAATGAGCAGTTCTTC,CASSLDGGAFYNEQFF
TRBJ2-5,TRBV5-4,-,-,TGTGCCAGCAGCTTGGTTGCTAGCAGCGAGACCCAGTACTTC,CASSLVASSETQYF
TRBJ2-2,TRBV18,-,-,TGTGCCAGCTCACCGACTGCGAACACCGGGGAGCTGTTTTTT,CASSPTANTGELFF
TRBJ1-1,TRBV10-3,-,-,TGTGCCATCAGTGAGTCGTCCAGGGGCACTGAAGCTTTCTTT,CAISESSRGTEAFF
TRBJ1-4,TRBV5-1,-,-,TGCGCCAGCAGCTTGCGCGGAGAGTACAATGAAAAACTGTTTTTT,CASSLRGEYNEKLFF
TRBJ2-7,TRBV19,TRBD2,-,TGTGCCAGTAGTATGGAGGGAGGGGTCTCCTACGAGCAGTACTTC,CASSMEGGVSYEQYF
TRBJ2-1,TRBV5-1,TRBD2,-,TGCGCCAGCAGCTGGGGGCTAGCGGGAAACCTCCCTAACAATGAGCAGTTCTTC,CASSWGLAGNLPNNEQFF
TRBJ2-5,TRBV6-2/TRBV6-3,TRBD2,-,TGTGCCAGCAGTTCTAGCGGGAGGGCCCCCCAGTACTTC,CASSSSGRAPQYF
TRBJ2-7,TRBV6-2/TRBV6-3,-,-,TGTGCCAGCAGTTACTTGGGGCACTTGGGCGAGCAGTACTTC,CASSYLGHLGEQYF
TRBJ1-6,TRBV5-4,-,-,TGTGCCAGCAGAATCGATGTGCAGGGCTCACCCCTCCACTTT,CASRIDVQGSPLHF
TRBJ1-2,TRBV27,TRBD1,once,TGTGCCAGCAGCCGGGACAGGGGGTTTGGCTACACCTTC,CASSRDRGFGYTF
TRBJ2-7,TRBV5-1,TRBD1,-,TGCGCCAGCAGCTTAGCGGGACAGGGATACGAGCAGTACTTC,CASSLAGQGYEQYF
TRBJ1-1,TRBV13,-,-,TGTGCCAGCAGCTCCCGGGATGCTGAAGCTTTCTTT,CASSSRDAEAFF
TRBJ2-3,TRBV27,TRBD2,once,TGTGCCAGCAGTCTATCCGGGACTAGCGGGAGGGATACGCAGTATTTT,CASSLSGTSGRDTQYF
TRBJ2-4,TRBV7-9,TRBD1,-,TGTGCCAGCAGCCCCCGGGAAGGGACAGGGGGGCGGTGGAACATTCAGTACTTC,CASSPREGTGGRWNIQYF
TRBJ1-3,TRBV5-4,-,-,TGTGCCAGCAGCCCTGGCGGGCCCTCTGGAAACACCATATATTTT,CASSPGGPSGNTIYF
TRBJ1-6,TRBV19,TRBD1,-,TGTGCCAGTAGTATAGTCCCGACAGGGTATAATTCACCCCTCCACTTT,CASSIVPTGYNSPLHF
TRBJ2-7,TRBV7-2,TRBD2,-,TGTGCCAGCAGCTTAGCTGTAGCGGGGGGGTACGAGCAGTACTTC,CASSLAVAGGYEQYF
TRBJ2-2,TRBV5-1,TRBD1,-,TGCGCCAGCAGCGGGACAGGGGCTCACGGGGAGCTGTTTTTT,CASSGTGAHGELFF
TRBJ2-1,TRBV29-1,-,-,TGCAGCGTGTCCGGGTCCTCCTACAATGAGCAGTTCTTC,CSVSGSSYNEQFF
TRBJ2-3,TRBV3-1/TRBV3-2,TRBD2,-,TGTGCCAGCAGCCAAAGATCGGCGGGACTAGCGCCGATAAGCACAGATACGCAGTATTTT,CASSQRSAGLAPISTDTQYF
TRBJ2-7,TRBV11-2,TRBD1,-,TGTGCCAGCAGCCCCGGGACAGGGGGGTTCTACGAGCAGTACTTC,CASSPGTGGFYEQYF
TRBJ2-1,TRBV7-6,TRBD2,-,TGTGCCAGCAGCCCCCCGGGACTAGCGGGAGGTGGTTCCTACAATGAGCAGTTCTTC,CASSPPGLAGGGSYNEQFF
TRBJ2-2,TRBV20-1,-,-,TGCAGTGCTAGTTCAGCGAACACCGGGGAGCTGTTTTTT,CSASSANTGELFF
TRBJ2-7,TRBV18,-,few,TGTGCCAGCTCACCACTGACCGGGACTGACTACGAGCAGTACTTC,CASSPLTGTDYEQYF
TRBJ1-3,TRBV6-5,-,-,TGTGCCAGCACCGACGGGGGGAGCTCTGGAAACACCATATATTTT,CASTDGGSSGNTIYF
TRBJ1-4,TRBV13,-,-,TGTGCCAGCAGCCCCCATGAGGGAAAACTGTTTTTT,CASSPHEGKLFF
TRBJ2-2,TRBV7-9,TRBD2,-,TGTGCCAGCAGCTTTCGGCTAGCGGGAGTTGGGGAGCTGTTTTTT,CASSFRLAGVGELFF
TRBJ1-1,TRBV10-3,TRBD1,-,TGTGCCATCAACCCCTCACAGGGGATCGGAACTGAAGCTTTCTTT,CAINPSQGIGTEAFF
TRBJ1-5,TRBV7-2,-,once,TGTGCCAGCAGCTTAGATCGGGTCCCTAGTCAGCCCCAGCATTTT,CASSLDRVPSQPQHF
TRBJ1-2,TRBV11-1,-,-,TGTGCCAGCAGCCCCCGAGGGCCCCAGAACTATGGCTACACCTTC,CASSPRGPQNYGYTF
TRBJ1-2,TRBV7-9,TRBD1,-,TGTGCCAGCAGCTCATACAGGGGTTCCGACTATGGCTACACCTTC,CASSSYRGSDYGYTF
TRBJ2-1,TRBV19,TRBD1,-,TGTGCCAGTAGTATAGCATCGGACAGGCCTCTTGAGCAGTTCTTC,CASSIASDRPLEQFF
TRBJ2-2,TRBV5-4,TRBD2,-,TGTGCCAGCAGCTTGGGGGGTAGCGGGGGCACCGGGGAGCTGTTTTTT,CASSLGGSGGTGELFF
TRBJ1-3,TRBV7-2,TRBD1,-,TGTGCCAGCAGCTTAGTCAGGGGGCGTGGAAACACCATATATTTT,CASSLVRGRGNTIYF